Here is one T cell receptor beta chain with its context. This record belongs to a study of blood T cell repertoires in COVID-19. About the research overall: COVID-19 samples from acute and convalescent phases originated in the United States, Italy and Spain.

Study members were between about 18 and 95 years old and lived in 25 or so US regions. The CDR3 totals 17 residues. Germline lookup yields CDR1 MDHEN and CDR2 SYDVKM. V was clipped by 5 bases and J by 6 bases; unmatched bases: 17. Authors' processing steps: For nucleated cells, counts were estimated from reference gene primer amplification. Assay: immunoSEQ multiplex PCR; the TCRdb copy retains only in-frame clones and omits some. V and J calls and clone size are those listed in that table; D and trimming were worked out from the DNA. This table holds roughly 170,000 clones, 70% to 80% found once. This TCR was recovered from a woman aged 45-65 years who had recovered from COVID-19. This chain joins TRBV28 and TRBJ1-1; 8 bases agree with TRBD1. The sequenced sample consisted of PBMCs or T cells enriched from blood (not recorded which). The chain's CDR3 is CASSPSGQASVIAEAFF. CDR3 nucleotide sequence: TGTGCCAGCAGTCCGTCGGGACAGGCGAGCGTTATCGCTGAAGCTTTCTTT.